One sample yielded the 9 T cell receptor beta chains listed below, sequenced in a study of regulatory T cells in long-lasting Graves disease. The time point was: newly diagnosed GD, antithyroid drugs for less than 3 months. The TCR library was made from RNA that had been extracted from PBMCs in TRIzol. HTBI primers from iRepertoire and Arm-PCR of CDR3 regions yielded the TCR beta libraries. Via MiXCR, TCRdb re-called the multiplex PCR reads, giving one row per CDR3 protein. This sample has a few hundred thousand distinct CDR3 sequences, with under 20% found just once. The data also belong to a second study, concerning T cells in Graves' hyperthyroidism and ophthalmopathy.

Sample: peripheral blood mononuclear cells (PBMCs), taken at new diagnosis, from a patient treated with antithyroid drugs. All receptors derive from a woman in her twenties or thirties with Graves disease.

This rearrangement joins TRBV7-8 to TRBJ2-3, with 10 bases fitting TRBD2. Germline loops: CDR1 SGHVS, CDR2 FQNEAQ. The CDR3 totals 15 residues. The junction had 5 bases not matched to a gene; V was cut back by 5 bases and J by 3 bases. In nucleotides, the CDR3 is TGTGCCAGCAGCCGTAGCGGGGGGCGAACAGATACGCAGTATTTT. Protein product: CASSRSGGRTDTQYF.

This clonotype showed up many times. J is TRBJ2-1 and V is TRBV5-1; D gene unclear. This CDR3 spans 15 amino acids. Per germline, CDR1 SGHRS and CDR2 YFSETQ. V gave up 0 bases and J gave up 5 bases, with 12 bases separating them. The CDR3 DNA is TGCGCCAGCAGCTTGGGGAGCACCGAAAACAATGAGCAGTTCTTC. It translates to CASSLGSTENNEQFF. Looking up the rest from reference TRBV5-1 and TRBJ2-1 gives the full variable domain: KAGVTQTPRYLIKTRGQQVTLSCSPISGHRSVSWYQQTPGQGLQFLFEYFSETQRNKGNFPGRFSGRQFSNSRSEMNVSTLELGDSALYLCASSLGSTENNEQFFGPGTRLTVL.

This clonotype was counted many times. The junction differs from germline at one of its ends, possibly a read error. The V and J genes are TRBV20-1 and TRBJ2-7; TRBD1 or TRBD2 may be the D gene (5 bases each). Germline CDR1 reads DFQATT; CDR2 reads SNEGSKA (reference sequence). The CDR3 contains 15 residues. The CDR3 sequence is CSTSRVSAGNYEQYF. In nucleotides, the CDR3 is TGCAGTACTAGTAGAGTGTCGGCAGGGAATTACGAGCAGTACTTC.

At least ten counts were recorded for this clonotype. CDR3 sequence reads: CAISESGAAETQYF. The CDR3 DNA sequence: TGTGCCATCAGTGAGTCCGGTGCCGCAGAGACCCAGTACTTC. V usage is TRBV10-3 and J usage is TRBJ2-5; D gene ambiguous. The CDR3 covers 14 residues. Trimming cost V 0 bases and J 4 bases, with 9 bases left between them. Germline V CDR1 and CDR2: ENHRY, SYGVKD.

This clonotype occurred many times. This rearrangement joins TRBV19 to TRBJ1-5; tentative D call: TRBD1 (6 bases). The germline gives CDR1 LNHDA, CDR2 SQIVND (reference sequence). The CDR3 has 18 residues. V was shortened by 6 bases and J by 3 bases, with 24 bases between the two germline ends. The CDR3 nucleotides are TGTGCCAGTAGCCCCCTAAACTTGGGCAGGGGTTACAATCAGCCCCAGCATTTT. As protein: CASSPLNLGRGYNQPQHF.

The sample holds many counts of this clonotype. The chain carries TRBV4-1 and TRBJ2-7; TRBD2 might be the D (6 bases). CDR1 and CDR2 from the germline V gene are MGHRA and YSYEKL. The CDR3 is 15 amino acids. Trimming pared 2 bases from V and 6 bases from J, leaving 17 bases between. Here the CDR3 reads CASSQSPGVGVEQYF. The CDR3 DNA is TGCGCCAGCAGCCAAAGCCCGGGGGTGGGGGTCGAGCAGTACTTC.

This clonotype occurred many times. The V gene is TRBV3-1, the J gene TRBJ2-5; the match to TRBD2 covers 8 bases. Germline CDR1 and CDR2: LGHDT and YNNKEL (reference sequence). This CDR3 contains 15 residues. With 1 base clipped from V and 2 bases from J, the junction kept 3 bases outside the gene matches. CDR3 sequence: CASSQGGGLQETQYF. The CDR3 nucleotides read TGTGCCAGCAGCCAAGGCGGGGGGCTACAAGAGACCCAGTACTTC.

Comment on this clonotype: A much larger clone sits a single nucleotide away, making a read error possible. The final CDR3 position lacks the conserved phenylalanine or tryptophan, pointing to a likely read error. V usage is TRBV6-5 and J usage is TRBJ2-1, with a weak D call TRBD2 (5 bases). Trimming stripped 0 bases from V and 4 bases from J, with 16 bases between. The CDR3 is made up of 17 amino acids. Germline CDR1 reads MNHEY; CDR2 reads SVGAGI. In DNA form, the CDR3 reads TGTGCCAGCAGTTACTCACGTCTCCCCTCGGGGTACAATGAGCAGTTCCTC. This encodes CASSYSRLPSGYNEQFL.

The sample holds many counts of this clonotype. J is TRBJ2-1 and V is TRBV20-1, with D possibly being TRBD2 (6 bases). Germline V gives CDR1 DFQATT, CDR2 SNEGSKA (reference sequence). The CDR3 contains 12 residues. Trimming stripped 6 bases from V and 10 bases from J, with 16 bases between. The chain's CDR3 is CSANSGRWEQFF. The CDR3 nucleotides are TGCAGTGCCAACAGCGGGCGCTGGGAGCAGTTCTTC.